One TCR beta chain is described in this entry. The antigen is undetermined. Germline-derived CDR1 and CDR2 are MDHEN and SYDVKM. V was clipped by 9 bases and J by 2 bases, with 17 bases between them. CDR3 size: 14 residues. This sample stems from a study of glioma-infiltrating T cells. Broader study findings: Gliomas, especially low-grade, showed above-expected tissue-blood divergence; non-neoplastic patients showed below. CDR3 overlap between tissue and blood was very small.

Using RNA template, CDR3s of TCR alpha and beta were amplified with iRepertoire arm-PCR. One-step reverse transcription and amplification started from approximately 100-400 ng of tissue mRNA or PBMC total RNA. TCRdb itself ran the multiplex PCR reads through MiXCR, one entry per CDR3 protein. The sample holds roughly 100,000 distinct CDR3 sequences; around 29% are singletons and the top ten take 44%. The chain recombines TRBV28 with TRBJ2-7; D tentatively fits TRBD1 or TRBD2 (5 bases each). Sample: glioma tissue, nonneoplastic brain tissue, or PBMCs (not recorded which). The TCR sequence derives from a human donor with low-grade glioma or glioblastoma, undergoing nonglioma brain surgery, or in good health (not recorded which). The DNA of the CDR3 is TGTGCCAGTAGGTTGGGACCGGAGGCCTACGAGCAGTACTTC. This gives the protein CASRLGPEAYEQYF.